Listed here is a single TCR beta chain. The germline gene is not matched at one end of the junction; a read error may be the cause. These data come from a study of blood T cell repertoires in COVID-19. There are 11 residues in the CDR3. The protocol was immunoSEQ multiplex PCR, while the TCRdb copy is restricted to in-frame clones and leaves out a portion. This table has 17,000 or so clones, 81% appearing once. Sequenced input: peripheral blood. The chain joins TRBV12-3 or TRBV12-4 to TRBJ2-1; 7 nucleotides align to TRBD2. The TCR comes from a man between 35 and 55 years old with active or convalescent COVID-19. This CDR3 reads CASSWGGRPVF. CDR3 DNA: TGTGCCAGCAGTTGGGGGGGACGTCCGGTCTTC.